This entry features one T cell receptor beta chain sequence. Its antigen is unidentified. This sample stems from a study of T cell responses to AZD1222 COVID-19 vaccine. Points from the study as a whole: Without day 14 samples, only post-peak T cell repertoires were studied.

The CDR3 runs 14 residues. The junction had 4 bases not matched to a gene; V was cut back by 4 bases and J by 5 bases. CDR1 is SNHLY, CDR2 FYNNEI, per germline. Method: immunoSEQ multiplex PCR; TCRdb's copy keeps in-frame clones and lacks some. There are some 100,000 clones in the sample; about 90% occur only once, and about 3% lies in the top ten. Second doses that came at about 4 or about 12 weeks were put together. The specimen was peripheral blood, collected 28 days after the second AZD1222 dose. This sequence originates from an adult who received the AZD1222 COVID-19 vaccine. J is TRBJ1-4 and V is TRBV2; the match to TRBD1 covers 7 bases. The CDR3 region is CASSGDRVNEKLFF. CDR3 nucleotide sequence: TGTGCCAGCAGTGGGGACAGAGTCAATGAAAAACTGTTTTTT. Filled out from reference TRBV2 and TRBJ1-4, the complete variable domain reads EPEVTQTPSHQVTQMGQEVILRCVPISNHLYFYWYRQILGQKVEFLVSFYNNEISEKSEIFDDQFSVERPDGSNFTLKIRSTKLEDSAMYFCASSGDRVNEKLFFGSGTQLSVL.